The 4 T cell receptor beta chains in this list originate from one sample, sequenced in a study of shared clonotypes between healthy human individuals. Assay: immunoSEQ multiplex PCR; the TCRdb copy retains only in-frame clones and omits some. The data hold about 480,000 clones, with around 79% observed a single time. The sample consisted of PBMCs. The receptor set was obtained from a woman aged 40-49 years in good health. Some clones in this sample may be carry-over from other donors' samples.

The V call is TRBV25-1, the J call TRBJ1-4, with D hard to call. The CDR3 contains 13 residues. The germline V gene encodes CDR1 MGHDK and CDR2 SYGVNS. With 2 bases removed from V and 7 bases from J, the gap between germline ends came to 8 bases. In nucleotides, the CDR3 is TGTGCCAGCAGTGAAAGCCCGGCTGAAAAACTGTTTTTT. Translated: CASSESPAEKLFF.

V is TRBV6-1 and J is TRBJ2-7; the D gene is possibly TRBD2 (5 bases). The CDR3 loop spans 15 amino acids. Germline assignment: CDR1 MNHNS and CDR2 SASEGT. V gave up 1 base and J gave up 2 bases, with 12 bases separating them. The CDR3 region has the DNA TGTGCCAGCAGTGAAGGAATAGCGAGAGCCTACGAGCAGTACTTC. Amino acids: CASSEGIARAYEQYF.

This clone was seen just once. The V gene is TRBV18, the J gene TRBJ1-1; D is unresolved. Germline V gene lookup returns CDR1 KGHSH and CDR2 LQKENI. CDR3 size: 15 residues. Trimming stripped 3 bases from V and 7 bases from J, with 18 bases between. The CDR3 DNA reads as TGTGCCAGCTCACCGGCCGGGCCTCAGAACGGTGAAGCTTTCTTT. Translating it yields CASSPAGPQNGEAFF.

This clone was seen ten or more times. The same CDR3 is also encoded by other DNA sequences in this sample. The V and J genes are TRBV9 and TRBJ1-4; D uncertain. The V end lost 4 bases, the J end lost 4 bases, and 8 bases lay between the germline ends. Germline V lookup: CDR1 SGDLS, CDR2 YYNGEE. The CDR3 runs to 13 residues. In DNA form, the CDR3 reads TGTGCCAGCAGCCCCTGGGATAATGAAAAACTGTTTTTT. This translates into CASSPWDNEKLFF.